The 6 T cell receptor beta chains listed next were all sequenced from one sample in a study of shared clonotypes between healthy human individuals. The repertoire was sequenced with immunoSEQ multiplex PCR; TCRdb's copy has only in-frame clones and lacks some. The sample lists almost 700,000 clones, about 91% occurring once. Naive CD8 cells lacked CD45RO, underwent positive selection for CCR7 and left out terminally differentiated effector memory CD45RA+ cells. The source material was naive CD8+ T cells sorted from blood. The source of these receptors is a man between 25 and 39 years old in good health.

The chain has TRBV7-8 and TRBJ2-5; the match to TRBD2 covers 7 bases. V was pared by 8 bases and J by 4 bases, with 4 bases of the junction left unmatched. This CDR3 has 12 residues. Germline assignment: CDR1 SGHVS and CDR2 FQNEAQ. CDR3 sequence reads: CASGWGGETQYF. The DNA for the CDR3 is TGTGCCAGCGGTTGGGGGGGAGAGACCCAGTACTTC.

The J gene is TRBJ2-1, the V gene TRBV7-9, with TRBD2 as a possible D gene (6 bases). The CDR3 is 13 residues long. V gave up 10 bases and J gave up 0 bases, with 10 bases separating them. Germline V gene lookup returns CDR1 SEHNR and CDR2 FQNEAQ (reference sequence). As DNA, the CDR3 is TGTGCCACCGGGACTTTCTCCTACAATGAGCAGTTCTTC. Its translation is CATGTFSYNEQFF.

J is TRBJ1-3 and V is TRBV6-1; no definite D call. Between the trimmed V and J ends, which lost 1 base and 0 bases, there was a span of 7 bases. Germline V lookup: CDR1 MNHNS, CDR2 SASEGT. The CDR3 runs 15 residues. CDR3 sequence: CASSEGRISGNTIYF. Here the CDR3 DNA reads TGTGCCAGCAGTGAAGGCCGAATCTCTGGAAACACCATATATTTT.

The chain carries TRBV6-5 and TRBJ1-2; D not resolved. Germline V gene sequence: CDR1 MNHEY, CDR2 SVGAGI. CDR3 size: 15 residues. Trimming cost V 0 bases and J 8 bases, with 16 bases left between them. The CDR3, as DNA: TGTGCCAGCAGTTACTCCGGCTCTGGCATCATCGGCTACACCTTC. As protein: CASSYSGSGIIGYTF.

J is TRBJ1-1 and V is TRBV9; D unclear. The CDR3 is 14 amino acids. CDR1 and CDR2 from the germline V gene are SGDLS and YYNGEE. Trimming removed 3 bases from V and 1 base from J, with 10 bases in between. For the CDR3, the DNA is TGTGCCAGCAGCGCCCCCTTTGGGAACACTGAAGCTTTCTTT. Protein: CASSAPFGNTEAFF.

This chain joins TRBV5-6 and TRBJ1-1; D is unresolved. V shed 2 bases and J shed 1 base, with 6 bases lying between them. CDR3 length: 13 residues. Germline V gene sequence: CDR1 SGHDT, CDR2 YYEEEE. The DNA of the CDR3 is TGTGCCAGCAGCTTAGAGCCGAACACTGAAGCTTTCTTT. Translated, it gives CASSLEPNTEAFF.